The rows below give T cell receptor beta chains drawn from one sample of a study of blood T cell repertoires in COVID-19. Here immunoSEQ multiplex PCR was the method, and the copy in TCRdb shows in-frame clones only, minus some. The data contain roughly 310,000 clones, about nine tenths of them seen just once; the ten biggest clones take up over 8%. The source material was PBMCs or T cells enriched from blood (not recorded which). The receptors were sampled from a woman aged 40 to 49 who had recovered from COVID-19. The CDR3 runs from the conserved cysteine through the conserved F or W. A D gene is named only where the DNA matches it firmly. The size of a clone is reported for some rows only, either as once, few or many, or as a class for expanded clones.

j_call d_call v_call clone_size cdr3_aa cdr3_nt
TRBJ2-2 - TRBV12-5 - CASGLYHGQGMTGGELFF TGTGCTAGTGGTTTGTACCACGGGCAGGGGATGACTGGCGGGGAGCTGTTTTTT
TRBJ1-5 TRBD1 TRBV27 once CASSLSPRTGHQPQHF TGTGCCAGCAGTTTATCCCCACGGACAGGGCATCAGCCCCAGCATTTT
TRBJ1-2 TRBD1 TRBV7-9 - CASSPWDRENYGYTF TGTGCCAGCAGCCCCTGGGACAGGGAGAACTATGGCTACACCTTC
TRBJ2-1 - TRBV4-3 - CASSLTAGAGRQFF TGCGCCAGCAGCCTCACGGCAGGGGCTGGACGGCAGTTCTTC
TRBJ1-1 - TRBV5-6 - CASSLLRATMNTEAFF TGTGCCAGCAGCTTGCTCAGGGCAACCATGAACACTGAAGCTTTCTTT
TRBJ2-3 - TRBV29-1 - CSAEEGFRDTQYF TGCAGCGCCGAGGAGGGATTCAGAGATACGCAGTATTTT
TRBJ2-5 TRBD1 TRBV27 - CAKPGQQETQYF TGTGCAAAACCGGGACAGCAAGAGACCCAGTACTTC
TRBJ1-2 - TRBV12-3/TRBV12-4 - CASSFQGSGGYTF TGTGCCAGCAGTTTTCAGGGGTCTGGTGGCTACACCTTC
TRBJ2-3 TRBD2 TRBV7-6 - CASSRAGGVDTQYF TGTGCCAGCAGCCGAGCGGGAGGGGTAGATACGCAGTATTTT
TRBJ1-3 - TRBV6-5 - CASSYSGSSGNTIYF TGTGCCAGCAGTTACTCGGGCAGCTCTGGAAACACCATATATTTT
TRBJ1-1 - TRBV10-3 - CAISMTGPVTEAFF TGTGCCATCAGTATGACAGGCCCGGTCACTGAAGCTTTCTTT
TRBJ1-3 TRBD1 TRBV3-1/TRBV3-2 - CASSQQGGSGNTIYF TGTGCCAGCAGCCAACAGGGGGGCTCTGGAAACACCATATATTTT
TRBJ2-7 TRBD1 TRBV6-6 - CASSSTDRGGSYEQYF TGTGCCAGCAGTTCCACAGACAGGGGAGGATCCTACGAGCAGTACTTC
TRBJ2-7 - TRBV6-2/TRBV6-3 - CASSYSNYEQYF TGTGCCAGCAGTTATAGTAACTACGAGCAGTACTTC
TRBJ2-5 TRBD2 TRBV7-3 - CASSPGTSRETQYF TGTGCCAGCAGCCCCGGGACTAGCCGGGAGACCCAGTACTTC
TRBJ1-1 - TRBV11-3 - CASSLGRAAAEAFF TGTGCCAGCAGCTTAGGCAGGGCAGCCGCGGAAGCTTTCTTT
TRBJ2-7 - TRBV18 - CASSPTEYEQYF TGTGCCAGCTCACCTACAGAGTACGAGCAGTACTTC
TRBJ2-3 - TRBV15 - CATSRDRVGYADTQYF TGTGCCACCAGCAGAGACAGGGTCGGATACGCAGATACGCAGTATTTT
TRBJ2-1 TRBD2 TRBV27 - CASSSTPGRSYNEQFF TGTGCCAGCAGTTCTACGCCCGGGAGGTCCTACAATGAGCAGTTCTTC
TRBJ1-2 - TRBV2 - CASSVIRDNYGYTF TGTGCCAGCAGTGTCATCAGGGATAACTATGGCTACACCTTC
TRBJ1-1 - TRBV19 once CASSPRSALNTEAFF TGTGCCAGTAGCCCCCGGAGTGCGTTGAACACTGAAGCTTTCTTT
TRBJ2-3 - TRBV3-1/TRBV3-2 - CASSPQRGFTDTQYF TGTGCCAGCAGCCCTCAAAGGGGATTCACAGATACGCAGTATTTT
TRBJ2-1 - TRBV29-1 - CSVEGLVVRSYNEQFF TGCAGCGTTGAAGGGCTAGTCGTCCGCTCCTACAATGAGCAGTTCTTC
TRBJ2-7 - TRBV7-9 - CASSLAGGALHPEQYF TGTGCCAGCAGCTTAGCGGGGGGGGCACTTCACCCCGAGCAGTACTTC
TRBJ2-7 - TRBV7-8 - CASSIGGTGYEQYF TGTGCCAGCTCGATAGGGGGAACCGGGTACGAGCAGTACTTC
TRBJ2-7 - TRBV27 - CASSHRDTSYEQYF TGTGCCAGCTCCCACCGGGACACCAGCTACGAGCAGTACTTC
TRBJ1-1 - TRBV5-4 - CASSLQGGGVAFF TGTGCCAGCAGCTTACAGGGTGGGGGAGTGGCTTTCTTT
TRBJ2-3 - TRBV6-2/TRBV6-3 - CASSTSPSTGVRTDTQYF TGTGCCAGCAGTACCTCACCCTCTACGGGGGTTCGCACAGATACGCAGTATTTT
TRBJ2-3 TRBD1 TRBV9 - CASSVGDRGHTDTQYF TGTGCCAGCAGCGTAGGGGACAGGGGGCATACAGATACGCAGTATTTT
TRBJ2-2 - TRBV11-2 - CASSLVRDTGELFF TGTGCCAGCAGCTTAGTCCGGGACACCGGGGAGCTGTTTTTT
TRBJ1-1 TRBD1 TRBV18 - CASSPQGDTEAFF TGTGCCAGCTCACCCCAGGGGGATACTGAAGCTTTCTTT